The 14 T cell receptor beta chains below come from one sample, sequenced in a study of OX40 agonist ivuxolimab in advanced cancers. TCRdb keeps only in-frame clones here, not all; method: immunoSEQ multiplex PCR. The table lists about 81,000 clones, about 92% of them singletons, with approximately 15% in the top ten. This material consisted of CD4+ or CD8+ T cells sorted from blood, taken in a trial of the OX40 agonist ivuxolimab. The source is an adult with an advanced solid tumor such as melanoma, head and neck, liver or kidney cancer.

V and J are TRBV4-1 and TRBJ2-7; maybe TRBD1 (5 bases). The V and J ends lost 0 bases and 4 bases respectively, with 13 bases between them. CDR1 and CDR2 (germline): MGHRA, YSYEKL. There are 15 residues in the CDR3. The CDR3, as DNA: TGCGCCAGCAGCCAAGAACGACAGACCACTTACGAGCAGTACTTC. It codes for CASSQERQTTYEQYF.

V gene TRBV7-6 combines with J gene TRBJ1-1; TRBD1 aligns across 11 bases. Germline values: CDR1 SGHVS, CDR2 FNYEAQ. Unmatched junction bases numbered 5, after V lost 5 bases and J lost 3 bases. The CDR3 extends over 15 amino acids. CDR3 DNA: TGTGCCAGCAGCCAAACGGACAGGGGGCACACTGAAGCTTTCTTT. It is translated as CASSQTDRGHTEAFF.

This chain joins TRBV7-9 and TRBJ1-1, with D tentatively TRBD1 (6 bases). This CDR3 has 15 amino acids. Germline V lookup: CDR1 SEHNR, CDR2 FQNEAQ (reference sequence). The ends were cut back, 5 bases at V and 1 base at J, with 14 bases in the middle. CDR3 DNA: TGTGCCAGCAGCATTACAGGGTACGGGAACACTGAAGCTTTCTTT. Amino acids: CASSITGYGNTEAFF. Complete variable domain (other parts from reference TRBV7-9 and TRBJ1-1): DTGVSQNPRHKITKRGQNVTFRCDPISEHNRLYWYRQTLGQGPEFLTYFQNEAQLEKSRLLSDRFSAERPKGSFSTLEIQRTEQGDSAMYLCASSITGYGNTEAFFGQGTRLTVV.

The chain carries TRBV5-6 and TRBJ2-7; 7 bases agree with TRBD1. V dropped 0 bases and J dropped 2; count of bases not matched to a gene: 2. The length of the CDR3 is 14 residues. Germline CDR1 reads SGHDT; CDR2 reads YYEEEE. CDR3: CASSLADRPYEQYF. The CDR3 bases are TGTGCCAGCAGCTTGGCGGACAGGCCCTACGAGCAGTACTTC.

The chain couples TRBV7-3 to TRBJ2-3, with 10 bases identical to TRBD2. The trim removed 4 bases at V and 0 bases at J, leaving 4 bases unmatched. The CDR3 spans 16 residues. CDR1 is SGHTA and CDR2 is FQGTGA in the germline V gene. The DNA for the CDR3 is TGTGCCAGCAGCTCCGGACTAGCGGCAAGCACAGATACGCAGTATTTT. This encodes CASSSGLAASTDTQYF.

The chain links TRBV2 to TRBJ2-5; the match to TRBD1 covers 12 bases. The assigned J gene may be wrong: the sequence end matches TRBJ2-7 better. The CDR3 has 14 amino acids. Per the germline V gene, CDR1 is SNHLY and CDR2 is FYNNEI. CDR3 nucleotides: TGTGCCAGCAGGGGACAGGGGGCCGCCTACGAGCAGTACTTC. Protein sequence: CASRGQGAAYEQYF.

The V gene is TRBV4-3, the J gene TRBJ2-7, with 7 bases identical to TRBD1. The CDR3 runs 15 residues. The germline V gene has CDR1 LGHNA and CDR2 YSLEER. Trimming cost V 2 bases and J 3 bases; bases outside gene matches: 7. The CDR3 here is CASSQSGTESYEQYF. CDR3 DNA sequence: TGCGCCAGCAGCCAATCCGGGACAGAGAGCTACGAGCAGTACTTC.

This clone was seen more than once but under ten times. The gene calls are TRBV15 and TRBJ2-7; 8 positions match TRBD1. Germline loops: CDR1 LNHNV, CDR2 YYDKDF (reference sequence). The CDR3 sequence is 13 residues long. The V gene end was trimmed by 5 bases and the J gene end by 5 bases; junction bases not matched to a gene: 5. The chain's CDR3 is CATSPKTGDEQYF. The CDR3 DNA reads as TGTGCCACCAGCCCAAAGACAGGGGACGAGCAGTACTTC.

The rearrangement joins TRBV2 to TRBJ2-3; 10 nucleotides line up with TRBD2. CDR1 is SNHLY and CDR2 is FYNNEI in the germline V gene. V was pared by 5 bases and J by 0 bases, with 11 bases of the junction left unmatched. The CDR3 extends over 18 amino acids. Here the CDR3 reads CASSYGLAEKGSTDTQYF. CDR3 nucleotide sequence: TGTGCCAGCAGTTACGGACTAGCGGAGAAGGGCAGCACAGATACGCAGTATTTT.

This clone was seen just once. The rearrangement links TRBV4-1 to TRBJ1-1; D perhaps matches TRBD1 (6 bases). Per the germline V gene, CDR1 is MGHRA and CDR2 is YSYEKL. Trimming left V 0 bases short and J 1 base short, with 12 bases between. The CDR3 consists of 16 residues. DNA of the CDR3: TGCGCCAGCAGCCAAGAGCCTGGACAGCCGAACACTGAAGCTTTCTTT. It yields the protein CASSQEPGQPNTEAFF.

The chain has TRBV10-3 and TRBJ1-1, with a tentative D call TRBD1 (6 bases). The CDR3 contains 15 residues. Trimming stripped 4 bases from V and 6 bases from J, with 18 bases between. In germline, CDR1 is ENHRY, CDR2 SYGVKD. CDR3 residues: CAISVRDIGSPEAFF. The DNA for the CDR3 is TGTGCCATCAGTGTAAGGGACATCGGGTCCCCTGAAGCTTTCTTT.

This chain joins TRBV4-1 and TRBJ2-7, with D perhaps TRBD2 (6 bases). The germline CDR1 and CDR2 sequences are MGHRA and YSYEKL. The CDR3 length is 15 residues. V was pared by 0 bases and J by 6 bases, with 15 bases between. This chain's CDR3 is CASSQEPGNSGEQYF. As DNA, the CDR3 is TGCGCCAGCAGCCAAGAGCCCGGGAATAGCGGCGAGCAGTACTTC.

CDR3 DNA: TGTGCCAGCAGCCCCCACGGGGGTGGTTACAATGAGCAGTTCTTC. The encoded protein is CASSPHGGGYNEQFF. The chain couples TRBV6-5 to TRBJ2-1; perhaps TRBD2 as D (6 bases). Deletions cut 6 bases from V and 4 bases from J, with 16 bases between. This CDR3 is built from 15 residues. CDR1 MNHEY and CDR2 SVGAGI come from the germline V gene.

This chain links TRBV9 with TRBJ1-1; D is unresolved. Trimming pared 0 bases from V and 5 bases from J, leaving 11 bases between. The CDR3 is 14 amino acids. Germline values: CDR1 SGDLS, CDR2 YYNGEE. The CDR3 is CASSVDGVGTEAFF. In DNA, the CDR3 is TGTGCCAGCAGCGTAGATGGGGTAGGGACTGAAGCTTTCTTT.